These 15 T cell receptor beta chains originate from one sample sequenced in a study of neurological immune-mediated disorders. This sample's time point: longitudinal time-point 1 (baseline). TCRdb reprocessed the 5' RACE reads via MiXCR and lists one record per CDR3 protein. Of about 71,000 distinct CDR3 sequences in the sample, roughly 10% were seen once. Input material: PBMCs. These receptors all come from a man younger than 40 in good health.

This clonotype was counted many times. The CDR3 loop reads CASILGTSVVQETQYF. CDR3 coding DNA: TGTGCCAGCATCCTTGGGACTAGCGTAGTCCAAGAGACCCAGTACTTC. This sequence joins TRBV28 and TRBJ2-5; 10 nucleotides align to TRBD2. The J segment lost 1 base and the V segment lost 7 bases, leaving 9 bases of the junction unmatched. The CDR3 contains 16 residues. Germline lookup yields CDR1 MDHEN and CDR2 SYDVKM.

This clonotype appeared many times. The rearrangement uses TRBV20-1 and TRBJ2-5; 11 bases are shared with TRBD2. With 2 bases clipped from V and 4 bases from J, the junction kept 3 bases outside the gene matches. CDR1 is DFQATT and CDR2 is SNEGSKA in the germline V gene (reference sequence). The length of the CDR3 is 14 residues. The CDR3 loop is CSARSLAGGETQYF. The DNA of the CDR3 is TGCAGTGCTAGATCGCTAGCGGGAGGAGAGACCCAGTACTTC.

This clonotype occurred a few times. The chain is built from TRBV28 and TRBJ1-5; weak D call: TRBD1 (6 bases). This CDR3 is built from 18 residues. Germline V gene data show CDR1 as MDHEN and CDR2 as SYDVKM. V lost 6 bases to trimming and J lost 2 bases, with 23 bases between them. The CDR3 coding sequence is TGTGCCAGCAGGCCACCGGGACATGGAGGTTGGGGCAATCAGCCCCAGCATTTT. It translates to CASRPPGHGGWGNQPQHF.

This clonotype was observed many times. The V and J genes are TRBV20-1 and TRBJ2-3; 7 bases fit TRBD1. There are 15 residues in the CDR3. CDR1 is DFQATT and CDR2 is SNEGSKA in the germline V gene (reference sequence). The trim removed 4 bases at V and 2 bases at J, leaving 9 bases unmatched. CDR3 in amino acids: CSAIDRDRHTDTQYF. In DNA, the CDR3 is TGCAGTGCTATAGACAGGGATCGACACACAGATACGCAGTATTTT.

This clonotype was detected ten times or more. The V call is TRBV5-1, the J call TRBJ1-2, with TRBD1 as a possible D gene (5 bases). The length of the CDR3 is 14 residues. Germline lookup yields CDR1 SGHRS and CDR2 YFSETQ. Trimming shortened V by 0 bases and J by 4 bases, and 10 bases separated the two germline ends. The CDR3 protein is CASSLGGTFYGYTF. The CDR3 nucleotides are TGCGCCAGCAGCTTGGGCGGGACGTTCTATGGCTACACCTTC.

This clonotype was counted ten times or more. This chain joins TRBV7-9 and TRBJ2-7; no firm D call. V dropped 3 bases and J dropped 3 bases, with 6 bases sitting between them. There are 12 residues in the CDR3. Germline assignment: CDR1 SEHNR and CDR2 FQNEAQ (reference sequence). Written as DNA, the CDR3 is TGTGCCAGCAGCTTCGGCTACTACGAGCAGTACTTC. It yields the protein CASSFGYYEQYF.

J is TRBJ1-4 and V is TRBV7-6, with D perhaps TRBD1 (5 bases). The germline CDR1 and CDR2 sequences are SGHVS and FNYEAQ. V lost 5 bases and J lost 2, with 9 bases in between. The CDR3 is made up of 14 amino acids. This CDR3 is CASSPGGTNEKLFF. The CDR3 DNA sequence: TGTGCCAGCAGCCCCGGGGGGACTAATGAAAAACTGTTTTTT.

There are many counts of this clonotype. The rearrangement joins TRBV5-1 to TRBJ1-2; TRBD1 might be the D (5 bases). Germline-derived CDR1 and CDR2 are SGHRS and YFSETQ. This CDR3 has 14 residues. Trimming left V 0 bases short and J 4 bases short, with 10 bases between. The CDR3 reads CASSLVRGGYGYTF. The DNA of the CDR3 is TGCGCCAGCAGCTTGGTTCGGGGCGGCTATGGCTACACCTTC.

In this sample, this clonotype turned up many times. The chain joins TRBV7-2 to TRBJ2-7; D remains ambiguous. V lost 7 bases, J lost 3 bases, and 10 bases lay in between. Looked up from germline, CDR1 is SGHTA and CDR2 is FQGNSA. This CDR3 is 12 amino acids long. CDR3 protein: CASIRDGYEQYF. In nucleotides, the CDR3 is TGTGCCAGCATCCGAGACGGCTACGAGCAGTACTTC.

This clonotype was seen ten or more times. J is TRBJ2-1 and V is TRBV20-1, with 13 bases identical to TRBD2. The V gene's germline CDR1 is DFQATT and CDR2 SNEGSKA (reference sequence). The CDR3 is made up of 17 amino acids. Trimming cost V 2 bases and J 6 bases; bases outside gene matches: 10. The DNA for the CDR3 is TGCAGTGCTAGACCTCGGACTAGCGGGAGTGTGATCAATGAGCAGTTCTTC. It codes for CSARPRTSGSVINEQFF.

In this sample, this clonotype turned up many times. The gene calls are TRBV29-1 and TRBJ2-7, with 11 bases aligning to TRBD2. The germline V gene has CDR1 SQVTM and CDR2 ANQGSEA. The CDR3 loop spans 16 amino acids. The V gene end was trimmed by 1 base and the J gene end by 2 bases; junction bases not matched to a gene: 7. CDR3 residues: CSVEAVTSGATYEQYF. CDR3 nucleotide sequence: TGCAGCGTTGAAGCCGTGACTAGCGGGGCTACCTACGAGCAGTACTTC.

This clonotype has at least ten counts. The CDR3, as DNA: TGCAGCGTTGGGACAGGGGGAGAGACCCAGTACTTC. Translated, it gives CSVGTGGETQYF. This sequence joins TRBV29-1 and TRBJ2-5, with 10 bases lining up with TRBD1. Germline-derived CDR1 and CDR2 are SQVTM and ANQGSEA. The CDR3 is made up of 12 amino acids. The trim removed 4 bases at V and 4 bases at J, leaving 0 bases unmatched.

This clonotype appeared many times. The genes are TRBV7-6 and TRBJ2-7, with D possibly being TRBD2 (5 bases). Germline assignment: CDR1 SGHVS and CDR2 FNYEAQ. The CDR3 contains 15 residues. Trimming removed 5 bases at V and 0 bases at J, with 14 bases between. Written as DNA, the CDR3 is TGTGCCAGCAGCCCCAGTCCGGGGAACTCCTACGAGCAGTACTTC. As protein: CASSPSPGNSYEQYF.

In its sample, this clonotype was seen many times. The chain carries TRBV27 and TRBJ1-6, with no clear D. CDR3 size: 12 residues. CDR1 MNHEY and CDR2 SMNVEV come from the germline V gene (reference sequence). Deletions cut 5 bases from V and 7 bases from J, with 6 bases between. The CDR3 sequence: CASSLVNSPLHF. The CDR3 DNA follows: TGTGCCAGCAGTCTCGTAAATTCACCCCTCCACTTT.

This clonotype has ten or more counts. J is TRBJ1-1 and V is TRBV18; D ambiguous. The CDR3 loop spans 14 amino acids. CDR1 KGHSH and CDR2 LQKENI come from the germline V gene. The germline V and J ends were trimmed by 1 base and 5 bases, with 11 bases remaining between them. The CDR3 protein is CASSPQKGWTEAFF. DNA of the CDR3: TGTGCCAGCTCACCACAGAAGGGTTGGACTGAAGCTTTCTTT.